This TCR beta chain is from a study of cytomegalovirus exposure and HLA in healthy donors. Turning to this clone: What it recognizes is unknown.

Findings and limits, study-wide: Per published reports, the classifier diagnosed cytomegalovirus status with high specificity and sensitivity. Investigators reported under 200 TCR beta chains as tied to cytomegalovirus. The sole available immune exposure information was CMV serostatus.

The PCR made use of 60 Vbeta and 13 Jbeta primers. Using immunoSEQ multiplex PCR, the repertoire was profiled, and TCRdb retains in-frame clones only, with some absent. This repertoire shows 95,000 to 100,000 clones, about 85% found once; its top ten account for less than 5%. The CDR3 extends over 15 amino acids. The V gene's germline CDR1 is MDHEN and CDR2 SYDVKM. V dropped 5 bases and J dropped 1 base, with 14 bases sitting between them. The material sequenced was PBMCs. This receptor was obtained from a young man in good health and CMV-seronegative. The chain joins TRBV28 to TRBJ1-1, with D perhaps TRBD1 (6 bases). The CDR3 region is CASSPWGGRNTEAFF. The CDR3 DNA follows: TGTGCCAGCAGTCCGTGGGGGGGGCGGAACACTGAAGCTTTCTTT.